This T cell receptor (beta chain) appears in the sequencing data of a study of cytomegalovirus exposure and HLA in healthy donors. The study ran its PCR with 60 Vbeta and 13 Jbeta primers. Clones were read by immunoSEQ multiplex PCR, and TCRdb kept only the in-frame ones, dropping some. The table shows some 170,000 clones, with 75% to 90% occurring only once. V was cut by 3 bases and J by 3 bases, with 9 bases left in between. Germline loops: CDR1 GTSNPN, CDR2 SVGIG (reference sequence). The CDR3 spans 13 residues. On this clone itself: Its antigen is currently unknown.

The study's findings and limits: As was reported, the HLA-A and HLA-B alleles of most subjects were accurately predicted from TCR beta sequences.

The chain carries TRBV30 and TRBJ1-5, with unresolved D. The sequence was collected from a girl aged 2-10 years in good health and CMV-seropositive. The specimen sequenced was PBMCs. The DNA for the CDR3 is TGTGCCTGGAGAGCAGGCCCCAATCAGCCCCAGCATTTT. This encodes CAWRAGPNQPQHF.